One T cell receptor beta chain is described in this entry. It was during active infection that Seattle patients were enrolled and then longitudinally followed. The germline V gene encodes CDR1 MGHRA and CDR2 YSYEKL. Between the trimmed V and J ends, which lost 0 bases and 5 bases, there was a span of 13 bases. The CDR3 extends over 15 amino acids. Source study methods: By means of reference gene primer amplification, nucleated cell counts were estimated. Libraries were prepared by immunoSEQ multiplex PCR; TCRdb keeps only in-frame clonotypes and omits some of them. V and J calls and clone size come straight from that table; D and trimming were deduced from the DNA. The data contain under 200,000 clones, just under 85% of them seen just once; the ten biggest clones take up around 8.4%. This entry comes from a study of blood T cell repertoires in COVID-19. As for the study in general: Acute and convalescent COVID-19 samples came from the United States, Italy and Spain. PBMCs, B-cell-depleted T cells, or T cells were the source of the cDNA or gDNA that made up the material.

V and J are TRBV4-1 and TRBJ1-2, with D hard to call. The material sequenced was peripheral blood. This receptor was obtained from a woman older than 75 with COVID-19, enrolled during active disease. The CDR3 sequence: CASSQDPRREYGYTF. CDR3 in DNA: TGCGCCAGCAGCCAAGACCCTAGACGGGAATATGGCTACACCTTC.